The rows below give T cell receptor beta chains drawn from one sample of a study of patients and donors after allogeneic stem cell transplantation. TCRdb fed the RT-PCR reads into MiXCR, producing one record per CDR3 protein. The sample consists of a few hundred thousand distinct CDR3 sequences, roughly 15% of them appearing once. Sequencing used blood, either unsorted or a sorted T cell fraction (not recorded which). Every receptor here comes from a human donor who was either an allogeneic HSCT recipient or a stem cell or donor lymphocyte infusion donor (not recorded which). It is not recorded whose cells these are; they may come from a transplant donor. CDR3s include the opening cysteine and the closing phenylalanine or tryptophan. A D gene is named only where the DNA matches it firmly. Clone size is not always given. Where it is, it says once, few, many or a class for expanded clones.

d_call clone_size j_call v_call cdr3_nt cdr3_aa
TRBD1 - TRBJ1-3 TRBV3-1 TGTGCCAGCAGCCCCAAGACAGGGGTAACTGGAAACACCATATATTTT CASSPKTGVTGNTIYF
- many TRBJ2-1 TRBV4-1 TGCGCCAGCAGCCAAGCAGTGGGGGACCCCTACAATGAGCAGTTCTTC CASSQAVGDPYNEQFF
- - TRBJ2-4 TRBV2 TGTGCCAGCAGTGAGGGGACATTAGCCAAAAACATTCAGTACTTC CASSEGTLAKNIQYF
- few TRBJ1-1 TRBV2 TGTGCCAGCAGTCCCCGGCAAACCACTGAAGCTTTCTTT CASSPRQTTEAFF
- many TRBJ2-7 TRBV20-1 TGCAGTGCTAGAGTCTTTGCGCACGAGCAGTACTTC CSARVFAHEQYF
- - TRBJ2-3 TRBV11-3 TGTGCCAGCAGCTTGAAGCGTTCGAGCAGGGGGGAAGATACGCAGTATTTT CASSLKRSSRGEDTQYF
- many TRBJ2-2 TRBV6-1 TGTGCCAGCTTCCCCCTGAACACCGGGGAGCTGTTTTTT CASFPLNTGELFF
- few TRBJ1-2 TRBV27 TGTGCCAGCGGTTCAAGAGGCTACACCTTC CASGSRGYTF
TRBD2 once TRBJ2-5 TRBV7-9 TGTGCCAGCAGCCCCCTTCTCGGGGGGGCACAAGAGACCCAGTACTTC CASSPLLGGAQETQYF
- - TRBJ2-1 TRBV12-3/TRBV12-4 TGTGCCAGCAGTCCCGGGATAGCGGTGGGAAATGAGCAGTTCTTC CASSPGIAVGNEQFF
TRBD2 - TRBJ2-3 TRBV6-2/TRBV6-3 TGTGCCAGCAGTTCCGGGACTAGCGACACAGATACGCAGTATTTT CASSSGTSDTDTQYF
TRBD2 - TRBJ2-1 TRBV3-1 TGTGCCAGCAGCCAAGCGCAACTCGCTAGCGGGGGAATTAAGAATGAGCAGTTCTTC CASSQAQLASGGIKNEQFF
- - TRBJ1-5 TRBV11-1 TGTGCCAGCAGCTTAGGCTGGGCGGGATCGGGGTTAAGGTACCAGCCCCAGCATTTT CASSLGWAGSGLRYQPQHF
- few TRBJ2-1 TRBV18 TGTGCCAGCTCACCACAGGATAATGAGCAGTTCTTC CASSPQDNEQFF
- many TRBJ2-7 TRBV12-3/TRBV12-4 TGTGCCAGCAGTTTGGGGGGCGGTTTGAACGAGCAGTACTTC CASSLGGGLNEQYF
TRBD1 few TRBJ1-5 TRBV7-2 TGTGCCAGCAGCTTAGCCGGACAGGGGAGGATTCAGCCCCAGCATTTT CASSLAGQGRIQPQHF